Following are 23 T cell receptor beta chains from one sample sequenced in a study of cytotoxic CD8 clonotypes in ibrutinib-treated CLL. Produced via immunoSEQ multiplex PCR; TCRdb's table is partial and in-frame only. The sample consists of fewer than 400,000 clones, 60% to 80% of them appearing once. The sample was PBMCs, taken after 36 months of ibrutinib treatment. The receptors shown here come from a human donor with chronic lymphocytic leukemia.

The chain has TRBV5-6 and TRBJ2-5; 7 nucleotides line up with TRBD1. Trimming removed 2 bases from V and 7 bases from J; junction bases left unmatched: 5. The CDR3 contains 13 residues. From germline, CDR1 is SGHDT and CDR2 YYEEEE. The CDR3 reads CASSLRGLVTQYF. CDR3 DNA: TGTGCCAGCAGCTTAAGGGGGCTTGTGACCCAGTACTTC.

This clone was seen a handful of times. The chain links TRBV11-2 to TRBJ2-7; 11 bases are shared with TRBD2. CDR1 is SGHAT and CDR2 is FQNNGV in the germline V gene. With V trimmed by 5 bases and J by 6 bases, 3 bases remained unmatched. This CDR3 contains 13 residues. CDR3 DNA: TGTGCCAGCAGCCTAGCGGGGGGCCGCGAGCAGTACTTC. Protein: CASSLAGGREQYF. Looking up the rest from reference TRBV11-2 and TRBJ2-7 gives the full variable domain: EAGVAQSPRYKIIEKRQSVAFWCNPISGHATLYWYQQILGQGPKLLIQFQNNGVVDDSQLPKDRFSAERLKGVDSTLKIQPAKLEDSAVYLCASSLAGGREQYFGPGTRLTVT.

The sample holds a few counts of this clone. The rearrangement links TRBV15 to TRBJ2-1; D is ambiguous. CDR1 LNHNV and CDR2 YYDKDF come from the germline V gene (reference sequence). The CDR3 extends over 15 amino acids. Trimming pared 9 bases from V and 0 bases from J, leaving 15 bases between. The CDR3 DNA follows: TGTGCCACGCAACCTTCCCTGGGCTCCTACAATGAGCAGTTCTTC. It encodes CATQPSLGSYNEQFF.

CDR3: CASSSPAYSNQPQHF. Here the CDR3 DNA reads TGTGCCAGCAGTTCTCCAGCTTATAGCAATCAGCCCCAGCATTTT. V usage is TRBV6-1 and J usage is TRBJ1-5; D remains ambiguous. Trimming shortened V by 5 bases and J by 0 bases, and 11 bases separated the two germline ends. The CDR3 spans 15 residues. The germline V gene has CDR1 MNHNS and CDR2 SASEGT.

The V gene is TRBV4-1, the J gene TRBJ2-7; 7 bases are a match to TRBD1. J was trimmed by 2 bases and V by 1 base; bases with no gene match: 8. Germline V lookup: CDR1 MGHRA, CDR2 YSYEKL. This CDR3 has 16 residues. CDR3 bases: TGCGCCAGCAGCCAAGGACTCTGGCAGGGGGCCTACGAGCAGTACTTC. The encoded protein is CASSQGLWQGAYEQYF.

CDR3: CASSVQGGTTDTQYF. CDR3 sequence (DNA): TGTGCCAGCAGCGTACAGGGAGGTACCACAGATACGCAGTATTTT. The chain is built from TRBV9 and TRBJ2-3, with D perhaps TRBD2 (6 bases). The CDR3 loop spans 15 amino acids. Looked up from germline, CDR1 is SGDLS and CDR2 is YYNGEE. Deletions cut 1 base from V and 2 bases from J, with 11 bases between. Drawing the rest from reference TRBV9 and TRBJ2-3, the complete variable domain is DSGVTQTPKHLITATGQRVTLRCSPRSGDLSVYWYQQSLDQGLQFLIQYYNGEERAKGNILERFSAQQFPDLHSELNLSSLELGDSALYFCASSVQGGTTDTQYFGPGTRLTVL.

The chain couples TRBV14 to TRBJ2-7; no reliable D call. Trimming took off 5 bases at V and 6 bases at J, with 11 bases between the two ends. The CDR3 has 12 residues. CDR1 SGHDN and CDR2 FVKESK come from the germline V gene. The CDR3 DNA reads TGTGCCAGCAGCATCGCAGGCTCCGAGCAGTACTTC. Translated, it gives CASSIAGSEQYF.

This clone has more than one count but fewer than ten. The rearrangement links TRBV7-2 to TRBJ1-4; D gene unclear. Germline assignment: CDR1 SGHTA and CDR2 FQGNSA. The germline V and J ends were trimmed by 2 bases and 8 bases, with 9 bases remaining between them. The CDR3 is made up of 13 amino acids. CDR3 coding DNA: TGTGCCAGCAGCTTATGGGTGGCGGAAAAACTGTTTTTT. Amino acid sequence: CASSLWVAEKLFF.

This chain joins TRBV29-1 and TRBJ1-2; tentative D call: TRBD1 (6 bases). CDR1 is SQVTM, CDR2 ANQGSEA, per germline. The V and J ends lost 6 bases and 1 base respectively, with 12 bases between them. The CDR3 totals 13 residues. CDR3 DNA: TGCAGCGTCCGCCCACAGGGTAACTATGGCTACACCTTC. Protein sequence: CSVRPQGNYGYTF.

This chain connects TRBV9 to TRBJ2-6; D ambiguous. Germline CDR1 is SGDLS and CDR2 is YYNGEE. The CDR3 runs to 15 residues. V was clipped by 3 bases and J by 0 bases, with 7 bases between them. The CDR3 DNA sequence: TGTGCCAGCAGCGACGCCGACTCTGGGGCCAACGTCCTGACTTTC. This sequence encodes CASSDADSGANVLTF.

The CDR3 loop reads CASSRLAGDYEQYF. CDR3 DNA: TGTGCCAGCAGCCGACTAGCGGGGGACTACGAGCAGTACTTC. The chain employs TRBV7-9 and TRBJ2-7; the match to TRBD2 covers 12 bases. The CDR3 covers 14 residues. J gave up 3 bases and V 5 bases, and 2 bases lay outside the gene matches. Germline assignment: CDR1 SEHNR and CDR2 FQNEAQ (reference sequence).

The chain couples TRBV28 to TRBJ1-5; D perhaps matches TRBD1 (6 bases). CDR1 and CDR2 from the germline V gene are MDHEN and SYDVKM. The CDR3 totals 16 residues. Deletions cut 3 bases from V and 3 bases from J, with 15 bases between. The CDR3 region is CASSFEGRGYNQPQHF. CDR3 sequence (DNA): TGTGCCAGCAGTTTTGAAGGCAGGGGATACAATCAGCCCCAGCATTTT. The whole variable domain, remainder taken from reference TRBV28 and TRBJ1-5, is DVKVTQSSRYLVKRTGEKVFLECVQDMDHENMFWYRQDPGLGLRLIYFSYDVKMKEKGDIPEGYSVSREKKERFSLILESASTNQTSMYLCASSFEGRGYNQPQHFGDGTRLSIL.

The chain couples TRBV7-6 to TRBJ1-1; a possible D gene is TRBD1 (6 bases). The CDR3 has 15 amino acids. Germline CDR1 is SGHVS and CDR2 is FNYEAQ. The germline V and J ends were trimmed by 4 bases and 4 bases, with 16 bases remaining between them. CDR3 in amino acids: CASSSGGGLGTEAFF. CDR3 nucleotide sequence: TGTGCCAGCAGCTCCGGGGGGGGGCTTGGCACTGAAGCTTTCTTT.

In nucleotides, the CDR3 is TGTGCCAGCAGCCCTCTGGACAGGACCAGGGAGACCCAGTACTTC. This gives the protein CASSPLDRTRETQYF. The chain employs TRBV6-5 and TRBJ2-5; TRBD1 aligns across 7 bases. Germline V gives CDR1 MNHEY, CDR2 SVGAGI. This CDR3 has 15 amino acids. V trimming: 6 bases; J trimming: 5 bases; junction bases outside the gene matches: 12.

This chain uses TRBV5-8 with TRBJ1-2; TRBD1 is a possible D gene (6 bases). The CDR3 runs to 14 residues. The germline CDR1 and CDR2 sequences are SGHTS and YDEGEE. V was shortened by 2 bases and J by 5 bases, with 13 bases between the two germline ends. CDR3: CASSFGRGHYGYTF. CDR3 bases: TGTGCCAGCAGCTTCGGGAGGGGACATTATGGCTACACCTTC.

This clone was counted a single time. This CDR3 is CASSQLVRDLTEKLFF. In DNA, the CDR3 is TGCGCCAGCAGCCAACTAGTTCGGGATCTGACCGAAAAACTGTTTTTT. This chain uses TRBV4-1 with TRBJ1-4; no clear D gene. Trimming stripped 2 bases from V and 8 bases from J, with 18 bases between. CDR1 is MGHRA and CDR2 is YSYEKL in the germline V gene. This CDR3 has 16 residues.

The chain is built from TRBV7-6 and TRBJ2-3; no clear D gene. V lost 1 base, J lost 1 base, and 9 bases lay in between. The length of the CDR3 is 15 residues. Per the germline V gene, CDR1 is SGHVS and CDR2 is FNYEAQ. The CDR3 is CASSLGKLRTDTQYF. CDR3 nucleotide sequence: TGTGCCAGCAGCTTAGGCAAACTACGCACAGATACGCAGTATTTT.

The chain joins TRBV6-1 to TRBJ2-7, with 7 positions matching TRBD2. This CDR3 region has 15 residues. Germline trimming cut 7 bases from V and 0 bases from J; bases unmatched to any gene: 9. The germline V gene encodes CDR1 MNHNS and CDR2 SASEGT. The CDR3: CASILTSRTSYEQYF. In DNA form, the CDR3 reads TGTGCCAGCATCTTGACTAGCAGGACCTCCTACGAGCAGTACTTC.

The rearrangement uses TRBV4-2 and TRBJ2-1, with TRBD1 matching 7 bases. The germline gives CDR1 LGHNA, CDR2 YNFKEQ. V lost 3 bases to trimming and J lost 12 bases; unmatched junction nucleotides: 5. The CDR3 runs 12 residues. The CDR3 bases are TGTGCCAGCAGCCATGGGACAGACACGCAGTTCTTC. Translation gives CASSHGTDTQFF.

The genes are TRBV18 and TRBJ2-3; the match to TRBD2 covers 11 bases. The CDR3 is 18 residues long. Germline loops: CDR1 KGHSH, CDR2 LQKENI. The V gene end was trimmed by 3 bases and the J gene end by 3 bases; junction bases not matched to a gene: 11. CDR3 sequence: CASSPEPSGGPKTDTQYF. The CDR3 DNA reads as TGTGCCAGCTCACCTGAGCCTAGCGGGGGGCCAAAGACAGATACGCAGTATTTT. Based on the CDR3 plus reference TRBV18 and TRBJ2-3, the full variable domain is NAGVMQNPRHLVRRRGQEARLRCSPMKGHSHVYWYRQLPEEGLKFMVYLQKENIIDESGMPKERFSAEFPKEGPSILRIQQVVRGDSAAYFCASSPEPSGGPKTDTQYFGPGTRLTVL.

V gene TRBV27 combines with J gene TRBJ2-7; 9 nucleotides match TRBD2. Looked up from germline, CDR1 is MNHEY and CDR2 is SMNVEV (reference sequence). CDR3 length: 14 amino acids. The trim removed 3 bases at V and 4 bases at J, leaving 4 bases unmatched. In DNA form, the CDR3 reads TGTGCCAGCAGTTTCGGACTAGCGAGTTACGAGCAGTACTTC. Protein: CASSFGLASYEQYF.

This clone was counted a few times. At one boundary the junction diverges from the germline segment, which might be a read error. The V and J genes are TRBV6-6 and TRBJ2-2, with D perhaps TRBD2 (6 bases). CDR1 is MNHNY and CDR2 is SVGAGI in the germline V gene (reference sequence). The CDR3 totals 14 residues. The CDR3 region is CASSYDRFTGGLFF. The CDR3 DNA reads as TGTGCCAGCAGTTACGACAGATTCACCGGGGGGCTGTTTTTT.

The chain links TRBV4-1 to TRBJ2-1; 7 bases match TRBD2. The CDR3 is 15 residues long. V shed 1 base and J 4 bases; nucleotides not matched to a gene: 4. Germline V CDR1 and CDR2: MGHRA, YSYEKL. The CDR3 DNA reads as TGCGCCAGCAGCCAAGCCGGGACTAAGTACAATGAGCAGTTCTTC. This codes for CASSQAGTKYNEQFF.